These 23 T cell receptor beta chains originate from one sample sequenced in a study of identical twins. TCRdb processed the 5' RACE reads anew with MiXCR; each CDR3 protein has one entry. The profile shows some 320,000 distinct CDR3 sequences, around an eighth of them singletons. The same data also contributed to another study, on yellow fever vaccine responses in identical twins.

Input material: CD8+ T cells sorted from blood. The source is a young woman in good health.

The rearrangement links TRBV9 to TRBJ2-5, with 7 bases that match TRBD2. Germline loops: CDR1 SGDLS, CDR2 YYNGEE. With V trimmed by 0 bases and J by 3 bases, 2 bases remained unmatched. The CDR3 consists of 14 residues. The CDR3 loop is CASSVAGGKETQYF. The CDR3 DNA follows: TGTGCCAGCAGCGTAGCGGGAGGAAAAGAGACCCAGTACTTC. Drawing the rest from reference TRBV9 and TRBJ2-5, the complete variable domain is DSGVTQTPKHLITATGQRVTLRCSPRSGDLSVYWYQQSLDQGLQFLIQYYNGEERAKGNILERFSAQQFPDLHSELNLSSLELGDSALYFCASSVAGGKETQYFGPGTRLLVL.

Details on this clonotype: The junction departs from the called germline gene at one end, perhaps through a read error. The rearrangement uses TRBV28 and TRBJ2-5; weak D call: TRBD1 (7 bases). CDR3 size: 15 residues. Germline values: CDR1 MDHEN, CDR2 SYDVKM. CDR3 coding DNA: TGTGCCAGCAGTTTAAGGGGGCGGGGTCAAGGGACCCAGTACTTC. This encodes CASSLRGRGQGTQYF.

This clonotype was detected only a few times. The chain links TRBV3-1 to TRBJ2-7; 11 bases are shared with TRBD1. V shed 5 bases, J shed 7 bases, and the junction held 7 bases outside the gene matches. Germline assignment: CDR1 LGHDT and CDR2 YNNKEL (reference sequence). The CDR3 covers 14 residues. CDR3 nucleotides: TGTGCCAGCAGCAGCGGACAGGGGGCGAGTGAGCAGTACGTC. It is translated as CASSSGQGASEQYV.

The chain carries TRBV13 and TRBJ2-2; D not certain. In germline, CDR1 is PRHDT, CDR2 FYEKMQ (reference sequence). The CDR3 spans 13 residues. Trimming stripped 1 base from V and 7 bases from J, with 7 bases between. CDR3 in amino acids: CASSLDGSGELFF. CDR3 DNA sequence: TGTGCCAGCAGCTTAGACGGTAGCGGGGAGCTGTTTTTT.

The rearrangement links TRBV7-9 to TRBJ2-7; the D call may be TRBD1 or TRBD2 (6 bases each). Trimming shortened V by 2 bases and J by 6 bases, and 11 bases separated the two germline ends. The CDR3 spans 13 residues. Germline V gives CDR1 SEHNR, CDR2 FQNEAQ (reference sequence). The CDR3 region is CASSLPGATEQYF. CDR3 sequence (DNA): TGTGCCAGCAGCTTACCGGGGGCCACCGAGCAGTACTTC. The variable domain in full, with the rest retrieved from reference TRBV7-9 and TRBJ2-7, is DTGVSQNPRHKITKRGQNVTFRCDPISEHNRLYWYRQTLGQGPEFLTYFQNEAQLEKSRLLSDRFSAERPKGSFSTLEIQRTEQGDSAMYLCASSLPGATEQYFGPGTRLTVT.

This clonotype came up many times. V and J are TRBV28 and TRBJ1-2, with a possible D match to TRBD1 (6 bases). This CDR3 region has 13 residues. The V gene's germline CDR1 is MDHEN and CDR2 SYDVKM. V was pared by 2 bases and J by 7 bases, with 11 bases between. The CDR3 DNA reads TGTGCCAGCAGTTTAGCCACAGGGTCTGGCTACACCTTC. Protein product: CASSLATGSGYTF.

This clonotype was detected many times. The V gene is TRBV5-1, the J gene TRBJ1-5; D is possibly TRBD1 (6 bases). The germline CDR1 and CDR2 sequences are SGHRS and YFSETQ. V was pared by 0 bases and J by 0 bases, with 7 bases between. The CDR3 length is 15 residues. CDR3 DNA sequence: TGCGCCAGCAGCTTGGGCAGGGGTAGCAATCAGCCCCAGCATTTT. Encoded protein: CASSLGRGSNQPQHF. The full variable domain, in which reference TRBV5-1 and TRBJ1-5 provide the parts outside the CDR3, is KAGVTQTPRYLIKTRGQQVTLSCSPISGHRSVSWYQQTPGQGLQFLFEYFSETQRNKGNFPGRFSGRQFSNSRSEMNVSTLELGDSALYLCASSLGRGSNQPQHFGDGTRLSIL.

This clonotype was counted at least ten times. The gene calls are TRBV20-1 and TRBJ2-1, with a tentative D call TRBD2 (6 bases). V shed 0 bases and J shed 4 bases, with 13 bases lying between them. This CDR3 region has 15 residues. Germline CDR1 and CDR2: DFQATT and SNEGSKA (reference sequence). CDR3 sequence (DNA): TGCAGTGCTAGAGATATGGCTAGCGCGTACAATGAGCAGTTCTTC. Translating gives CSARDMASAYNEQFF.

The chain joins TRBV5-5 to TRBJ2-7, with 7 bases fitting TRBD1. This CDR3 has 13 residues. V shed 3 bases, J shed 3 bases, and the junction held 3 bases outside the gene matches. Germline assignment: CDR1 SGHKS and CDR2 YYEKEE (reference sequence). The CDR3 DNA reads TGTGCCAGCAGCTGGGACAGCAACTACGAGCAGTACGTC. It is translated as CASSWDSNYEQYV.

CDR3 DNA: TGTGCCAGCAGTTCGGACGGGGAGCCGGGACTCCTAGCCAAAAACATTCAGTACTTC. Its protein is CASSSDGEPGLLAKNIQYF. The chain has TRBV28 and TRBJ2-4; tentatively, D is TRBD2 (6 bases). This CDR3 comprises 19 residues. Germline V CDR1 and CDR2: MDHEN, SYDVKM. V was pared by 4 bases and J by 0 bases, with 22 bases between.

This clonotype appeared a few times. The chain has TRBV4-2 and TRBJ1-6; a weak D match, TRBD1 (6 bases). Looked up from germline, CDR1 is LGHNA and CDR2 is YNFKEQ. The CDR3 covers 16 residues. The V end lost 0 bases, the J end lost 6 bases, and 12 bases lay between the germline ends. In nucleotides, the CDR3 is TGTGCCAGCAGCCAAGATGGGGGACACCCTAATTCACCCCTCCACTTT. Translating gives CASSQDGGHPNSPLHF.

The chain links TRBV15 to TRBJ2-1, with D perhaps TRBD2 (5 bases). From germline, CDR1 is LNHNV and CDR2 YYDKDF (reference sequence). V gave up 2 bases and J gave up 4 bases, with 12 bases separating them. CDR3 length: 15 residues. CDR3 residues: CATSRYGEGYNEQFF. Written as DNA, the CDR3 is TGTGCCACCAGCAGATATGGAGAGGGATACAATGAGCAGTTCTTC. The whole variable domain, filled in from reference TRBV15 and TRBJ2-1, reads DAMVIQNPRYQVTQFGKPVTLSCSQTLNHNVMYWYQQKSSQAPKLLFHYYDKDFNNEADTPDNFQSRRPNTSFCFLDIRSPGLGDTAMYLCATSRYGEGYNEQFFGPGTRLTVL.

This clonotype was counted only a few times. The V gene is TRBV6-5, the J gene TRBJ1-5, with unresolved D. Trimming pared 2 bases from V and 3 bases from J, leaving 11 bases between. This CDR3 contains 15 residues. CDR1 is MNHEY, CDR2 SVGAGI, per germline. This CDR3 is CASSYASGVNQPQHF. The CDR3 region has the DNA TGTGCCAGCAGTTACGCTTCAGGAGTCAATCAGCCCCAGCATTTT.

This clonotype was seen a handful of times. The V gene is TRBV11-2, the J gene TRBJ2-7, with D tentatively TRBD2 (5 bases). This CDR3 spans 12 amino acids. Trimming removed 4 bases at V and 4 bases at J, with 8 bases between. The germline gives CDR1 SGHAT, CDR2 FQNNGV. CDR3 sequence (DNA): TGTGCCAGCAGCTCCGAGGGTTACGAGCAGTACGTC. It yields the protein CASSSEGYEQYV.

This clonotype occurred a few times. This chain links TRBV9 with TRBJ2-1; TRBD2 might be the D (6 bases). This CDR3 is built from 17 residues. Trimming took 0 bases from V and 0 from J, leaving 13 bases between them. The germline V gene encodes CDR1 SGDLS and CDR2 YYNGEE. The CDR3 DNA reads TGTGCCAGCAGCGTAGGGGAGGTCCTTAGCTCCTACAATGAGCAGTTCTTC. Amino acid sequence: CASSVGEVLSSYNEQFF.

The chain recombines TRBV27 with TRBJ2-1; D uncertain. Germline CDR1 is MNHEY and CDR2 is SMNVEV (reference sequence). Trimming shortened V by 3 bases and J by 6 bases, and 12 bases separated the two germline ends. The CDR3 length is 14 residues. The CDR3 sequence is CASSLWPGSNEQFF. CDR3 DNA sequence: TGTGCCAGCAGTTTGTGGCCAGGTAGCAATGAGCAGTTCTTC.

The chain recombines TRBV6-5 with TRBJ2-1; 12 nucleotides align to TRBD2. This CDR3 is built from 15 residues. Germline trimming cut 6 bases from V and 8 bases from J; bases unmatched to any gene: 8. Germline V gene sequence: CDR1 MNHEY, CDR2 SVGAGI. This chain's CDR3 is CASSDSSGGVDEQFF. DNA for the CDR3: TGTGCCAGCAGCGACTCTAGCGGGGGGGTCGATGAGCAGTTCTTC.

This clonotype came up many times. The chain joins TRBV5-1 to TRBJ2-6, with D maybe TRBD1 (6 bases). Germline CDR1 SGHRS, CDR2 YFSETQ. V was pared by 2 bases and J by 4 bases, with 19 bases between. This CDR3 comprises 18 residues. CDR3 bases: TGCGCCAGCAGCTTCGGTTTCTTACAGGGTACAGGGGCCAACGTCCTGACTTTC. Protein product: CASSFGFLQGTGANVLTF.

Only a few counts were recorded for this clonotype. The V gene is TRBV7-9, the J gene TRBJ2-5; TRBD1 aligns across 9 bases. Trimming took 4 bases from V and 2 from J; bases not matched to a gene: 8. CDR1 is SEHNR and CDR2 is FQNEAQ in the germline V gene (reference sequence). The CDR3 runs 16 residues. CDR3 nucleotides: TGTGCCAGCAGCTCTACAGGGGGCGGTGATCAAGAGACCCAGTACTTC. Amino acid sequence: CASSSTGGGDQETQYF.

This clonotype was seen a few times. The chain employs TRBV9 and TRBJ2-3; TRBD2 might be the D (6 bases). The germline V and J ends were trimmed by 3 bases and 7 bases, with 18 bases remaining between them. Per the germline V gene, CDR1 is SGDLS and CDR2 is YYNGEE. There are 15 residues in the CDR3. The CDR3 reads CASSEVRRAGNTQYF. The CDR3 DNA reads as TGTGCCAGCAGCGAGGTCAGGCGGGCGGGGAATACGCAGTATTTT.

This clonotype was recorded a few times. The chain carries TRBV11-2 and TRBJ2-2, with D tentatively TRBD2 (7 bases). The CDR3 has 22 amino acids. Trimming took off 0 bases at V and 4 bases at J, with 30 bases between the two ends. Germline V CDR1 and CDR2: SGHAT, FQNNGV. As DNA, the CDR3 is TGTGCCAGCAGCTTAGAAGGGGGGGGCTCGGTTAGCGGGCCTTCGAGCACCGGGGAGCTGTTTTTT. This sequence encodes CASSLEGGGSVSGPSSTGELFF. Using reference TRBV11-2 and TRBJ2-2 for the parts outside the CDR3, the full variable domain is EAGVAQSPRYKIIEKRQSVAFWCNPISGHATLYWYQQILGQGPKLLIQFQNNGVVDDSQLPKDRFSAERLKGVDSTLKIQPAKLEDSAVYLCASSLEGGGSVSGPSSTGELFFGEGSRLTVL.

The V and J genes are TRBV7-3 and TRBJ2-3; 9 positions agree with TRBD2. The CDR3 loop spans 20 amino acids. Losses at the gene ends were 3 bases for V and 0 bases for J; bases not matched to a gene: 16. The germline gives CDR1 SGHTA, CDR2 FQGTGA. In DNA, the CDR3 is TGTGCCAGCAGCTTCCGGGACAGAGAGTATACTAGCGGGAGCACAGATACGCAGTATTTT. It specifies CASSFRDREYTSGSTDTQYF.

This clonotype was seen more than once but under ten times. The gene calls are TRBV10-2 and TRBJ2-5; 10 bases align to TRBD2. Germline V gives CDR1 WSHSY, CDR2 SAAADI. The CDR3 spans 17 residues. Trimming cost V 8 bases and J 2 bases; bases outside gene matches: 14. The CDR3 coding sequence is TGCGCCAGCTCAACCGGTAGCGGGAGGTACCAGCAAGAGACCCAGTACTTC. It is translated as CASSTGSGRYQQETQYF.